Here is one T cell receptor (beta chain) with its context. Authors' processing steps: For nucleated cells, counts were estimated from reference gene primer amplification. TCRdb keeps only in-frame clones here, not all; method: immunoSEQ multiplex PCR. V and J calls and clone size are copied from that table; D and trimming were computed from the DNA. Of a few hundred thousand clones in the sample, about nine tenths were seen once. This record belongs to a study of blood T cell repertoires in COVID-19. At the level of the study: Nucleic acid was either cDNA or gDNA, and it came from T cells, B-cell-depleted T cells, or PBMCs.

Cohorts were determined from participant-reported clinical history. Cohort 3 donors were reported recovered after two negative PCRs, clearance, or symptom resolution. The CDR3 loop spans 17 amino acids. Germline V gene sequence: CDR1 GTSNPN, CDR2 SVGIG (reference sequence). V lost 2 bases and J lost 8, with 25 bases in between. This TCR derives from a man aged 40-49 years who had recovered from COVID-19. The chain joins TRBV30 to TRBJ2-1; perhaps TRBD2 as D (8 bases). Sequenced sample: PBMCs or T cells enriched from blood (not recorded which). Written as DNA, the CDR3 is TGTGCCTGGAGTCGCACCCGGGACAGAGGACTAGCCGATGAGCAGTTCTTC. It yields the protein CAWSRTRDRGLADEQFF.